This TCR beta chain is from a study of shared clonotypes between healthy human individuals. Looking at the study overall: Contributing individuals were two females and a few males aged 18 to 49. The study's findings and limits: The low donor count limited represented genetic and exposure-history diversity.

The CDR3 consists of 11 residues. Trimming left V 8 bases short and J 8 bases short, with 15 bases between. Looked up from germline, CDR1 is SQVTM and CDR2 is ANQGSEA. Assay execution took place at the deep level. Genomic DNA of every subset was divided equally among multiple immunoSEQ plates. TCRdb's table, derived via immunoSEQ multiplex PCR, lists solely in-frame clones and lacks some. Of approximately 500,000 clones listed, roughly 85% are singletons. Notes on this clone: Its antigen is currently unknown.

The sequenced material came from PBMCs. The source is a woman aged 40 to 50 in good health. Some clones in this sample may be carry-over from other donors' samples. V is TRBV29-1 and J is TRBJ1-2, with D perhaps matching TRBD1 (5 bases). The CDR3 DNA reads as TGCAGCACAGCCGCAGGGAACGGCTACACCTTC. Its protein product is CSTAAGNGYTF.